The TCR beta chain under discussion was sequenced for a study of beta chain features in type 1 diabetes. Across the whole study: The study found patients and healthy donors alike in age, gender and cell yields. General study points: All four CD4+ subsets of Type 1 diabetes patients contained TCRB CDR3s that were moderately but significantly shorter.

Concerning this clone: Its antigen is undetermined.

V gave up 1 base and J gave up 4 bases; unmatched junction bases: 5. CDR1 is SQVTM, CDR2 ANQGSEA, per germline. There are 14 residues in the CDR3. Every isolated RNA sample was fully reverse transcribed, so sequencing captured expressed TCRB transcripts. An average approximately 3.7 million reads came from naive, central memory and regulatory T cell samples. Profiling relied on immunoSEQ multiplex PCR, and the TCRdb table lists in-frame clones only, not all of them. The table has 680,000 or so clones, over 10% seen once. This chain connects TRBV29-1 to TRBJ1-2; 8 bases agree with TRBD1. The sequencing input was naive CD4+ T cells from blood. This TCR was sampled from a man younger than 35 with type 1 diabetes. The CDR3 nucleotides are TGCAGCGTTGAAGTGGGGACAGGAGGCTATGGCTACACCTTC. Residues: CSVEVGTGGYGYTF. The entire variable domain, with the rest obtained from reference TRBV29-1 and TRBJ1-2, is as follows: SAVISQKPSRDICQRGTSLTIQCQVDSQVTMMFWYRQQPGQSLTLIATANQGSEATYESGFVIDKFPISRPNLTFSTLTVSNMSPEDSSIYLCSVEVGTGGYGYTFGSGTRLTVV.